Listed here are 23 T cell receptor beta chains from one sample, sequenced in a study of neurological immune-mediated disorders. Each CDR3 protein is one row after TCRdb ran MiXCR on the 5' RACE reads. This sample has tens of thousands of distinct CDR3 sequences, with around 2.6% found just once. The sequencing input was PBMCs. These receptors were obtained from a woman aged 30 to 39 with multiple sclerosis.

This clonotype was detected ten times or more. CDR3 protein: CATRIGRSYNEQFF. CDR3 nucleotide sequence: TGCGCCACAAGAATAGGGAGGTCTTACAATGAGCAGTTCTTC. This rearrangement joins TRBV5-1 to TRBJ2-1; D perhaps matches TRBD2 (6 bases). Germline CDR1 reads SGHRS; CDR2 reads YFSETQ. Trimming left V 9 bases short and J 4 bases short, with 17 bases between. This CDR3 is built from 14 residues. Full variable domain (rest looked up from reference TRBV5-1 and TRBJ2-1): KAGVTQTPRYLIKTRGQQVTLSCSPISGHRSVSWYQQTPGQGLQFLFEYFSETQRNKGNFPGRFSGRQFSNSRSEMNVSTLELGDSALYLCATRIGRSYNEQFFGPGTRLTVL.

This clonotype came up many times. The gene calls are TRBV6-2 or TRBV6-3 and TRBJ2-7, with D perhaps assigned TRBD1 or TRBD2 (5 bases each). V was cut by 7 bases and J by 5 bases, with 12 bases left in between. CDR3 size: 12 residues. CDR1 is MNHEY and CDR2 is SVGEGT in the germline V gene. CDR3 loop: CASTPPGHEQYF. The CDR3 nucleotides are TGTGCCAGCACACCCCCGGGACACGAGCAGTACTTC.

This clonotype was picked up many times. The V and J genes are TRBV6-1 and TRBJ2-7, with TRBD2 matching 13 bases. Germline V CDR1 and CDR2: MNHNS, SASEGT. The CDR3 covers 15 residues. V lost 4 bases and J lost 2; bases outside the gene matches: 2. CDR3 coding DNA: TGTGCCAGCAGTGCGGGACTAGCGGGGCCCTACGAGCAGTACTTC. It yields the protein CASSAGLAGPYEQYF.

This clonotype was counted many times. The chain combines TRBV25-1 with TRBJ1-1, with D perhaps matching TRBD1 (5 bases). CDR3 size: 12 residues. Trimming left V 3 bases short and J 11 bases short, with 13 bases between. Germline V gives CDR1 MGHDK, CDR2 SYGVNS. CDR3 residues: CASSEAETDAFF. CDR3 DNA: TGTGCCAGCAGTGAGGCGGAGACAGACGCTTTCTTT.

There are a few counts of this clonotype. One base away lies a much larger clone, so this may be a sequencing read error. The CDR3 here is CSVVRGTGALFF. The CDR3, as DNA: TGCAGCGTTGTTCGGGGCACCGGGGCGCTGTTTTTT. This chain joins TRBV29-1 and TRBJ2-2; the D gene could be TRBD1 or TRBD2 (5 bases each). Germline V lookup: CDR1 SQVTM, CDR2 ANQGSEA. This CDR3 region has 12 residues.

This clonotype was recorded many times. The chain is built from TRBV5-1 and TRBJ2-3; no firm D call. V was pared by 0 bases and J by 5 bases, with 7 bases between. The CDR3 is made up of 13 amino acids. Germline V gives CDR1 SGHRS, CDR2 YFSETQ. The CDR3: CASSLGVEDTQYF. CDR3 nucleotide sequence: TGCGCCAGCAGCTTGGGGGTGGAAGATACGCAGTATTTT.

This clonotype was counted at least ten times. The V gene is TRBV20-1, the J gene TRBJ2-5, with no clear D. The CDR3 covers 13 residues. Germline V gene data show CDR1 as DFQATT and CDR2 as SNEGSKA (reference sequence). Trimming cost V 0 bases and J 4 bases, with 9 bases left between them. The CDR3 protein is CSARDWVGETQYF. CDR3 sequence (DNA): TGCAGTGCTAGAGATTGGGTTGGAGAGACCCAGTACTTC.

Many counts were recorded for this clonotype. The chain uses TRBV20-1 and TRBJ1-1; D remains unclear. The CDR3 consists of 14 residues. From germline, CDR1 is DFQATT and CDR2 SNEGSKA (reference sequence). The V end was cut by 0 bases, the J end by 1 base, with 9 bases between. The CDR3 region is CSARESLQNTEAFF. The CDR3 coding sequence is TGCAGTGCTAGAGAAAGTTTACAGAACACTGAAGCTTTCTTT.

This clonotype was seen repeatedly, ten times or more. The rearrangement joins TRBV5-1 to TRBJ2-3; D perhaps matches TRBD2 (5 bases). This CDR3 region has 14 residues. CDR1 and CDR2 from the germline V gene are SGHRS and YFSETQ. V was trimmed by 4 bases and J by 2 bases, leaving 11 bases between them. The chain's CDR3 is CASSLGRHTDTQYF. Here the CDR3 DNA reads TGCGCCAGCAGCCTGGGGAGACACACAGATACGCAGTATTTT.

This clonotype was seen ten or more times. In DNA form, the CDR3 reads TGTGCCAGCAGCGGAGCCGGGACTAGCGGGAACAATGAGCAGTTCTTC. It translates to CASSGAGTSGNNEQFF. This chain connects TRBV5-5 to TRBJ2-1; 13 bases agree with TRBD2. The V gene's germline CDR1 is SGHKS and CDR2 YYEKEE (reference sequence). Trimming at V came to 4 bases and at J to 5 bases, leaving 6 bases not matched to a gene. The CDR3 length is 16 residues.

At least ten counts were recorded for this clonotype. The chain is built from TRBV20-1 and TRBJ2-1; 7 bases align to TRBD2. Per germline, CDR1 DFQATT and CDR2 SNEGSKA (reference sequence). Unmatched junction bases numbered 8, after V lost 5 bases and J lost 1 base. The CDR3 covers 15 residues. DNA of the CDR3: TGCAGTGCTGGCGGCGGGAGAGCGTCCTACAATGAGCAGTTCTTC. This translates into CSAGGGRASYNEQFF.

This clonotype was seen repeatedly, ten times or more. The chain is built from TRBV20-1 and TRBJ2-2; 14 bases match TRBD2. The CDR3 is 17 residues long. CDR1 is DFQATT and CDR2 is SNEGSKA in the germline V gene (reference sequence). V shed 2 bases and J 8 bases; nucleotides not matched to a gene: 10. This chain's CDR3 is CSARQPGTSGSAGELFF. The CDR3 DNA sequence: TGCAGTGCTAGACAGCCGGGGACTAGCGGGAGTGCGGGGGAGCTGTTTTTT.

This clonotype was seen many times. In nucleotides, the CDR3 is TGTGCCAGCAGCCCCCGGGATGCCAAAAACATTCAGTACTTC. Translation: CASSPRDAKNIQYF. The chain employs TRBV7-2 and TRBJ2-4, with D perhaps matching TRBD2 (5 bases). The CDR3 is made up of 14 amino acids. Germline V gives CDR1 SGHTA, CDR2 FQGNSA. The ends were cut back, 5 bases at V and 1 base at J, with 9 bases in the middle.

In this sample, this clonotype turned up many times. The chain couples TRBV7-2 to TRBJ2-7, with 10 nucleotides matching TRBD2. The CDR3 is 14 residues long. The J segment lost 3 bases and the V segment lost 5 bases, leaving 4 bases of the junction unmatched. Germline loops: CDR1 SGHTA, CDR2 FQGNSA. CDR3 loop: CASSPWTSGYEQYF. The CDR3 DNA reads as TGTGCCAGCAGCCCGTGGACTAGCGGCTACGAGCAGTACTTC.

This clonotype was recorded at least ten times. DNA for the CDR3: TGTGCCAGCAGTTTAGTCCTAGCGGGAGGGTACTACAATGAGCAGTTCTTC. It codes for CASSLVLAGGYYNEQFF. The chain combines TRBV12-3 or TRBV12-4 with TRBJ2-1, with 12 bases lining up with TRBD2. This CDR3 contains 17 residues. Trimming removed 1 base from V and 3 bases from J; junction bases left unmatched: 4.

At least ten counts were recorded for this clonotype. The gene calls are TRBV6-2 or TRBV6-3 and TRBJ2-1, with D possibly called TRBD1 or TRBD2 (5 bases each). CDR3 length equals 14 residues. CDR1 and CDR2 from the germline V gene are MNHEY and SVGEGT. The V end lost 0 bases, the J end lost 8 bases, and 11 bases lay between the germline ends. Here the CDR3 DNA reads TGTGCCAGCAGTTACTCGAGGGGTGTGGATGAGCAGTTCTTC. Its protein is CASSYSRGVDEQFF.

This clonotype was picked up a small number of times. This may stem from a read error, because a much larger clone lies one nucleotide away. V and J are TRBV27 and TRBJ2-7; perhaps TRBD1 as D (5 bases). Deletions cut 2 bases from V and 7 bases from J, with 9 bases between. Germline V gene data show CDR1 as MNHEY and CDR2 as SMNVEV (reference sequence). CDR3 length: 12 amino acids. Here the CDR3 DNA reads TGTGCCAGCAGTTTAAGGGGCAAAGAGCAGTACTTC. Protein: CASSLRGKEQYF.

This clonotype showed up many times. The chain employs TRBV12-3 or TRBV12-4 and TRBJ1-2, with D possibly matching TRBD1 (6 bases). The CDR3 sequence is 14 residues long. V was clipped by 8 bases and J by 4 bases, with 17 bases between them. The CDR3 region is CASGERQDLYGYTF. In nucleotides, the CDR3 is TGTGCCAGCGGAGAGCGACAGGACCTCTATGGCTACACCTTC.

This clonotype has at least ten counts. The V call is TRBV20-1, the J call TRBJ1-2; 12 bases line up with TRBD1. CDR3 length: 13 residues. V shed 6 bases, J shed 7 bases, and the junction held 6 bases outside the gene matches. Germline CDR1 is DFQATT and CDR2 is SNEGSKA (reference sequence). The CDR3 coding sequence is TGCAGTGCCCCGGGACAGGGGGCGGCTGGCTACACCTTC. This encodes CSAPGQGAAGYTF.

In this sample, this clonotype turned up many times. This chain connects TRBV7-9 to TRBJ2-1, with D unclear. This CDR3 spans 10 amino acids. Germline CDR1 and CDR2: SEHNR and FQNEAQ (reference sequence). V was trimmed by 3 bases and J by 6 bases, leaving 0 bases between them. CDR3 amino acids: CASSFNEQFF. In nucleotides, the CDR3 is TGTGCCAGCAGCTTCAATGAGCAGTTCTTC.

At least ten counts were recorded for this clonotype. J is TRBJ2-7 and V is TRBV14, with D unclear. CDR3 size: 13 residues. V was clipped by 2 bases and J by 3 bases, with 8 bases between them. From germline, CDR1 is SGHDN and CDR2 FVKESK. The CDR3 spells CASSQKVLYEQYF. The CDR3 DNA reads as TGTGCCAGCAGCCAAAAGGTACTCTACGAGCAGTACTTC. The whole variable domain, filled in from reference TRBV14 and TRBJ2-7, reads EAGVTQFPSHSVIEKGQTVTLRCDPISGHDNLYWYRRVMGKEIKFLLHFVKESKQDESGMPNNRFLAERTGGTYSTLKVQPAELEDSGVYFCASSQKVLYEQYFGPGTRLTVT.

This clonotype has ten or more counts. The V gene is TRBV2, the J gene TRBJ1-2; TRBD1 aligns across 9 bases. The V segment lost 1 base and the J segment 7 bases; nucleotides outside the gene matches: 4. CDR3 size: 14 residues. Germline assignment: CDR1 SNHLY and CDR2 FYNNEI. CDR3: CASSEVQGASGYTF. In DNA form, the CDR3 reads TGTGCCAGCAGTGAAGTACAGGGGGCGAGTGGCTACACCTTC.

Many counts were recorded for this clonotype. J is TRBJ2-1 and V is TRBV6-4, with unresolved D. This CDR3 contains 15 residues. Germline V gene sequence: CDR1 MRHNA, CDR2 SNTAGT. V lost 6 bases and J lost 4, with 16 bases in between. The CDR3 region is CASSQSEQGYNEQFF. The CDR3 nucleotides read TGTGCCAGCAGCCAAAGCGAACAAGGATACAATGAGCAGTTCTTC.